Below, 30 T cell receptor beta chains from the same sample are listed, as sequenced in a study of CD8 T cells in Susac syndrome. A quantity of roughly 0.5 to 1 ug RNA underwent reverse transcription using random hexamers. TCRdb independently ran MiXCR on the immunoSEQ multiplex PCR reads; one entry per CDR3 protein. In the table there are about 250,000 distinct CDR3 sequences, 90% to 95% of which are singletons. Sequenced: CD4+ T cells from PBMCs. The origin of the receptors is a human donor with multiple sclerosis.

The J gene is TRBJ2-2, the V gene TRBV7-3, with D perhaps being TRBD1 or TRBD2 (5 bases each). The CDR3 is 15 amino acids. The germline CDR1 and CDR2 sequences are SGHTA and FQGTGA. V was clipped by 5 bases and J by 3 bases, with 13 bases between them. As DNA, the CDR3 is TGTGCCAGCAGCCGGGACGGGGCTTACACCGGGGAGCTGTTTTTT. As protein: CASSRDGAYTGELFF. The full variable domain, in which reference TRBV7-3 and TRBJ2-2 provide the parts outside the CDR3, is GAGVSQTPSNKVTEKGKYVELRCDPISGHTALYWYRQSLGQGPEFLIYFQGTGAADDSGLPNDRFFAVRPEGSVSTLKIQRTERGDSAVYLCASSRDGAYTGELFFGEGSRLTVL.

The CDR3 sequence: CASRRLAGVADTQYF. The CDR3 DNA is TGTGCCAGCAGGCGACTAGCGGGAGTCGCAGATACGCAGTATTTT. The chain uses TRBV2 and TRBJ2-3, with TRBD2 identical over 12 bases. The CDR3 runs 15 residues. In germline, CDR1 is SNHLY, CDR2 FYNNEI. With V trimmed by 6 bases and J by 4 bases, 5 bases remained unmatched.

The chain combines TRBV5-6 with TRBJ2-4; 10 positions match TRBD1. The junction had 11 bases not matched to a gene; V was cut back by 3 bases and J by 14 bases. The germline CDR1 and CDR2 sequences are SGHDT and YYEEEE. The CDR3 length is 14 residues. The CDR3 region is CASSSTGQGLLEYF. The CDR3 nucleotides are TGTGCCAGCAGCTCAACGGGACAGGGGTTGTTGGAGTACTTC. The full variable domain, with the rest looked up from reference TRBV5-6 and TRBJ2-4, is DAGVTQSPTHLIKTRGQQVTLRCSPKSGHDTVSWYQQALGQGPQFIFQYYEEEERQRGNFPDRFSGHQFPNYSSELNVNALLLGDSALYLCASSSTGQGLLEYFGAGTRLSVL.

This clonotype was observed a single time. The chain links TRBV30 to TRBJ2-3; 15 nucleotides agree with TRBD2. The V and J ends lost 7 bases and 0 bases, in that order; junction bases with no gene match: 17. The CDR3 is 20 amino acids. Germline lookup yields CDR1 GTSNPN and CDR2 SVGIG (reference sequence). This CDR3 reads CASIAPGTSGGYASTDTQYF. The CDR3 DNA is TGTGCCTCCATAGCCCCCGGGACTAGCGGGGGGTACGCTAGCACAGATACGCAGTATTTT.

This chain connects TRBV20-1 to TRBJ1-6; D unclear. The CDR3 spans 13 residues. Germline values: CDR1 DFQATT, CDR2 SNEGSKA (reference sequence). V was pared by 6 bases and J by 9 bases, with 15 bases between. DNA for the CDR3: TGCAGTGCCATAGGAGGGAGGCGTTCACCCCTCCACTTT. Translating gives CSAIGGRRSPLHF.

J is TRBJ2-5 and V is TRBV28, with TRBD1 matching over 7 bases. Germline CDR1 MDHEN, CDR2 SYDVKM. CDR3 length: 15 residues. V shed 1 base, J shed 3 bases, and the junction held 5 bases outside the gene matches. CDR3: CASSLSGQGEETQYF. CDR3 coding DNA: TGTGCCAGCAGTTTATCGGGGCAGGGGGAAGAGACCCAGTACTTC.

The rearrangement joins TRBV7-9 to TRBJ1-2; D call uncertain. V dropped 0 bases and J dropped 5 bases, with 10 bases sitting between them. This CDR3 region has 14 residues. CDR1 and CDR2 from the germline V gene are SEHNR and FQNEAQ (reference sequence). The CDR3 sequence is CASSLAQLLYGYTF. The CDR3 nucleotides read TGTGCCAGCAGCTTAGCACAGCTTTTATATGGCTACACCTTC.

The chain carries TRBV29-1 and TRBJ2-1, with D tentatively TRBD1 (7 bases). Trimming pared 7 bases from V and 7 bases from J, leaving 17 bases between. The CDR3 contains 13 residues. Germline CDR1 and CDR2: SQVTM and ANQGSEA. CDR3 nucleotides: TGCAGCGCCGAGGGGGCTGGGAGGAATGAGCAGTTCTTC. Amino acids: CSAEGAGRNEQFF.

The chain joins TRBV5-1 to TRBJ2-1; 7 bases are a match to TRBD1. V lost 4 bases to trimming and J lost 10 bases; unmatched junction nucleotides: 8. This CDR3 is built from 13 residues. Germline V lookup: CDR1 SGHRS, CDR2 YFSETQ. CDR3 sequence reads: CASSTRQGREQFF. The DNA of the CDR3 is TGCGCCAGCAGCACCCGACAGGGAAGGGAGCAGTTCTTC.

The chain's CDR3 is CASSQEGLAGNTIYF. Here the CDR3 DNA reads TGCGCCAGCAGCCAAGAGGGGCTAGCTGGAAACACCATATATTTT. The chain carries TRBV4-1 and TRBJ1-3; perhaps TRBD1 as D (5 bases). The CDR3 is 15 residues long. CDR1 and CDR2 from the germline V gene are MGHRA and YSYEKL. V was shortened by 0 bases and J by 2 bases, with 8 bases between the two germline ends.

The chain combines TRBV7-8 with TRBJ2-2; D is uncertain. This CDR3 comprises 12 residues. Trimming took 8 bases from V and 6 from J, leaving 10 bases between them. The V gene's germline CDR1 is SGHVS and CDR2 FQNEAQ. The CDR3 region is CASHTFPGELFF. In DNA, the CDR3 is TGTGCCAGCCATACTTTCCCCGGGGAGCTGTTTTTT.

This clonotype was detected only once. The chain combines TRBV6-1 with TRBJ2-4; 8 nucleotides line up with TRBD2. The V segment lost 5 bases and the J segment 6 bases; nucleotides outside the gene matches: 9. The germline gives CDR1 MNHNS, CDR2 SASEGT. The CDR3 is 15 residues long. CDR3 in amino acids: CASSPRGGQGNIQYF. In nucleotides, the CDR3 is TGTGCCAGCAGTCCACGGGGGGGCCAGGGAAACATTCAGTACTTC.

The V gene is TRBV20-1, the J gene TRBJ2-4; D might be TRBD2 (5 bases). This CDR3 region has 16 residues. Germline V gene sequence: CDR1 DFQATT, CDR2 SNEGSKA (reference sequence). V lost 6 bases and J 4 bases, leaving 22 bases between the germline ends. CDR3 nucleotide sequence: TGCAGTGCAAGAAATTCGGCGGAACCGGGAAAAAACATTCAGTACTTC. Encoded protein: CSARNSAEPGKNIQYF.

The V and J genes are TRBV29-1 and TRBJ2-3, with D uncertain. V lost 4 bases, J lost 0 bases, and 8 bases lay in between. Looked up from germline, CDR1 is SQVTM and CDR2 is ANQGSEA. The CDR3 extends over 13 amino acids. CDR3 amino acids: CSVGGPSTDTQYF. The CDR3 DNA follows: TGCAGCGTTGGCGGACCGAGCACAGATACGCAGTATTTT.

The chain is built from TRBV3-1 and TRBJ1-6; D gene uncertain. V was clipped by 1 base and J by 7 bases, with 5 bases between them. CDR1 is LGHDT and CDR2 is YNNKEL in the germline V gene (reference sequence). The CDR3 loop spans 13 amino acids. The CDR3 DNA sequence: TGTGCCAGCAGCCAAGTAGACAATTCACCCCTCCACTTT. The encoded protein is CASSQVDNSPLHF.

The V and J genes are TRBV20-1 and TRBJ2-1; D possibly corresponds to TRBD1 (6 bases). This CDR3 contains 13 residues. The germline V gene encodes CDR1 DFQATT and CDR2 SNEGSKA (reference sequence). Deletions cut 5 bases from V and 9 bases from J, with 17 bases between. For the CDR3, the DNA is TGCAGTGCTTCCCGACAGGAGGATGGTGAGCAGTTCTTC. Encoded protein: CSASRQEDGEQFF.

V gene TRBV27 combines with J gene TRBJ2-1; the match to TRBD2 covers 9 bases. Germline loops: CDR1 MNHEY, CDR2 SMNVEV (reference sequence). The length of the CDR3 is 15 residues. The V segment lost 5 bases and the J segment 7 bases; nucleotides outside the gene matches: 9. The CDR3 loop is CASSPGTSHVNEQFF. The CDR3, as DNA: TGTGCCAGCAGTCCGGGGACTAGCCATGTTAATGAGCAGTTCTTC.

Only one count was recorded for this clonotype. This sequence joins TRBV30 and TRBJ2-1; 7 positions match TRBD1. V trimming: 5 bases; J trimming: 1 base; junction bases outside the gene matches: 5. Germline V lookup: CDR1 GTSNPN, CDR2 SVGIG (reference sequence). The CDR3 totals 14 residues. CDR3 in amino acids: CAWRQGSSYNEQFF. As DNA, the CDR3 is TGTGCCTGGCGACAGGGTTCGTCCTACAATGAGCAGTTCTTC.

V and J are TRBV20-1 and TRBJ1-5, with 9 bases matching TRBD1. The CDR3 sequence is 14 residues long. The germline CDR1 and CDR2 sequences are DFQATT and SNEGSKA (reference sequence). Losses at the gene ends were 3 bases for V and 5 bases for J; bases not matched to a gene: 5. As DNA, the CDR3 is TGCAGTGCTAGTCGAGACAGGGGGGATCAGCCCCAGCATTTT. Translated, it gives CSASRDRGDQPQHF.

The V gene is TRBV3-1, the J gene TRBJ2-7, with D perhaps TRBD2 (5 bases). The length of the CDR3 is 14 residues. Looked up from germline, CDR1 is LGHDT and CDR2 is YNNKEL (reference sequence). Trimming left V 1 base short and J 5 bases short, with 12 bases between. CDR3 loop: CASSQGAAPNEQYF. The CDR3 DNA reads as TGTGCCAGCAGCCAAGGAGCGGCTCCCAACGAGCAGTACTTC.

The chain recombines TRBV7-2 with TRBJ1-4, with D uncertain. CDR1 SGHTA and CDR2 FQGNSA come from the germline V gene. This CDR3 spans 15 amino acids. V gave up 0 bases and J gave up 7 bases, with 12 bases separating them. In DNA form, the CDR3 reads TGTGCCAGCAGCTTAGCGGGAGGATGGGGTGAAAAACTGTTTTTT. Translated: CASSLAGGWGEKLFF.

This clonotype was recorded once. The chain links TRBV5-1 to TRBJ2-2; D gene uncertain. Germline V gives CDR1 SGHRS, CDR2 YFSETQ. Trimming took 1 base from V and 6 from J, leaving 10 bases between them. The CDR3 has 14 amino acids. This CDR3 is CASSLIGPPGELFF. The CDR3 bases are TGCGCCAGCAGCTTGATTGGGCCCCCCGGGGAGCTGTTTTTT. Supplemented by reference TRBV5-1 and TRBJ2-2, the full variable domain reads KAGVTQTPRYLIKTRGQQVTLSCSPISGHRSVSWYQQTPGQGLQFLFEYFSETQRNKGNFPGRFSGRQFSNSRSEMNVSTLELGDSALYLCASSLIGPPGELFFGEGSRLTVL.

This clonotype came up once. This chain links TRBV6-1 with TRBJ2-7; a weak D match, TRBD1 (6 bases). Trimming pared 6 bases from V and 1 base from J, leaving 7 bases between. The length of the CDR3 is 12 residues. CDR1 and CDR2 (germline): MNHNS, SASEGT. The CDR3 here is CASSQGSYEQYV. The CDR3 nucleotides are TGTGCCAGCAGCCAGGGGTCCTACGAGCAGTACGTC.

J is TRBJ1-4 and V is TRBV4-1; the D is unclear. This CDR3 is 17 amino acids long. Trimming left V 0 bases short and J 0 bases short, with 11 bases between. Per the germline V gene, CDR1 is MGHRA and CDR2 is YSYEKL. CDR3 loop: CASSQDPGGATNEKLFF. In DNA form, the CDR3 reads TGCGCCAGCAGCCAAGATCCCGGTGGGGCAACTAATGAAAAACTGTTTTTT.

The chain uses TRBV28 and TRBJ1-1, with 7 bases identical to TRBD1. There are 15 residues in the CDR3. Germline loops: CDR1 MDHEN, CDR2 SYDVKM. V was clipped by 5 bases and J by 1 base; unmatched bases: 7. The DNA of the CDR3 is TGTGCCAGCAGTCCATCGGACAGGAGGAACACTGAAGCTTTCTTT. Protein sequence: CASSPSDRRNTEAFF. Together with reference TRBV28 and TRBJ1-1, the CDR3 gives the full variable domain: DVKVTQSSRYLVKRTGEKVFLECVQDMDHENMFWYRQDPGLGLRLIYFSYDVKMKEKGDIPEGYSVSREKKERFSLILESASTNQTSMYLCASSPSDRRNTEAFFGQGTRLTVV.

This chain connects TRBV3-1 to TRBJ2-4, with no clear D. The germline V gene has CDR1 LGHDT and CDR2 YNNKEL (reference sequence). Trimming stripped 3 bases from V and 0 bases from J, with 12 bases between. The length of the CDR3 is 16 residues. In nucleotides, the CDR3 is TGTGCCAGCAGCCATACACCCCAGCTAGCCAAAAACATTCAGTACTTC. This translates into CASSHTPQLAKNIQYF.

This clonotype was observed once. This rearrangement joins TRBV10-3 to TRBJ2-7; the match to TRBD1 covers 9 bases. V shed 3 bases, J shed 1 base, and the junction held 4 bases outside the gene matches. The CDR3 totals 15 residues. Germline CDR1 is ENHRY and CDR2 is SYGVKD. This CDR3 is CAISDWGQGSYEQYF. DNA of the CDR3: TGTGCCATCAGTGATTGGGGACAGGGATCCTACGAGCAGTACTTC.

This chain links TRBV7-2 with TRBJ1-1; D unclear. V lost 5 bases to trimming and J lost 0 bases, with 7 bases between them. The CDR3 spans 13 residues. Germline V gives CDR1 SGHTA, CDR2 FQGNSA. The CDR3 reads CASSGPLNTEAFF. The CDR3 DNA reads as TGTGCCAGCAGCGGACCCCTGAACACTGAAGCTTTCTTT. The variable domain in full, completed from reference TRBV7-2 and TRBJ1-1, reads GAGVSQSPSNKVTEKGKDVELRCDPISGHTALYWYRQSLGQGLEFLIYFQGNSAPDKSGLPSDRFSAERTGGSVSTLTIQRTQQEDSAVYLCASSGPLNTEAFFGQGTRLTVV.

In nucleotides, the CDR3 is TGTGCCTGGAACCCAGGACAGGTTGGAGCTTTCTTT. Translating gives CAWNPGQVGAFF. J is TRBJ1-1 and V is TRBV30, with 7 bases lining up with TRBD1. Germline CDR1 and CDR2: GTSNPN and SVGIG (reference sequence). J gave up 10 bases and V 4 bases, and 9 bases lay outside the gene matches. This CDR3 has 12 amino acids.

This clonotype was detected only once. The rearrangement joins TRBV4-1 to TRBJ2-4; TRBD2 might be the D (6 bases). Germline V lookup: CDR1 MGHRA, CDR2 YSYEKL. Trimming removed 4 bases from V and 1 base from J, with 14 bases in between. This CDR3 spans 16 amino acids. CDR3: CASSRLEGWAKNIQYF. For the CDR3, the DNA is TGCGCCAGCAGCCGGCTGGAGGGCTGGGCCAAAAACATTCAGTACTTC.